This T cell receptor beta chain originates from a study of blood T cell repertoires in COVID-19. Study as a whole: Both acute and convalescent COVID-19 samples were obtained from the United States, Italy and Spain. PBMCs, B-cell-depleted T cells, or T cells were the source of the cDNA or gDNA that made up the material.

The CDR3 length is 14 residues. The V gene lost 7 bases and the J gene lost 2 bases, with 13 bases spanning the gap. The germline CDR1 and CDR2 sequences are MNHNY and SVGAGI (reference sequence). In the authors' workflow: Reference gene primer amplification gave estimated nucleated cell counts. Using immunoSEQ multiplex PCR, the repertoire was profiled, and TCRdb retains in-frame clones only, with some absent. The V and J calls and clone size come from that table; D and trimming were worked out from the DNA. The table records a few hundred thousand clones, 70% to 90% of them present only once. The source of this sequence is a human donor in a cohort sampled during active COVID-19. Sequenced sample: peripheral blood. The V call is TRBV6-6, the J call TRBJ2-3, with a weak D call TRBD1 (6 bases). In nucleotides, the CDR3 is TGTGCCAGCATCAAAACAGGGAACACAGATACGCAGTATTTT. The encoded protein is CASIKTGNTDTQYF.